The 8 T cell receptor beta chains in this list originate from one sample, sequenced in a study of T cells in Graves' hyperthyroidism and ophthalmopathy. Amplification yielded TCR beta CDR3 regions, with RNA transcripts as the source. The TCR CDR3 was amplified in a first-round RT-PCR using the HTBI primer set. TCRdb itself ran the multiplex PCR reads through MiXCR, one entry per CDR3 protein. The table includes around 300,000 distinct CDR3 sequences, around 14% detected once. The sequenced sample was blood. The receptors stem from a woman in her 30s with Graves' hyperthyroidism.

Turning to this clonotype: One base away lies a much larger clone, so this may be a sequencing read error. This CDR3 fails to terminate in the conserved phenylalanine or tryptophan, so it likely reflects a read error. Written as DNA, the CDR3 is TGTGCCTCACAGACCGGGACAGGCGCTGGCTACACCCTC. Translation gives CASQTGTGAGYTL. The J gene is TRBJ1-2, the V gene TRBV27; TRBD1 matches at 8 bases. V trimming: 11 bases; J trimming: 7 bases; junction bases outside the gene matches: 12. Germline CDR1 is MNHEY and CDR2 is SMNVEV (reference sequence). There are 13 residues in the CDR3.

The V gene is TRBV4-1, the J gene TRBJ1-2, with D possibly being TRBD1 (5 bases). Germline CDR1 reads MGHRA; CDR2 reads YSYEKL. V shed 3 bases and J shed 8 bases, with 16 bases lying between them. The CDR3 length is 14 residues. This chain's CDR3 is CASSQSGGDGGYTF. The DNA for the CDR3 is TGCGCCAGCAGCCAGTCGGGGGGAGATGGCGGCTACACCTTC.

The chain carries TRBV5-4 and TRBJ2-5; TRBD2 might be the D (6 bases). The CDR3 consists of 13 residues. The V gene's germline CDR1 is SGHNT and CDR2 YYREEE (reference sequence). V lost 4 bases, J lost 0 bases, and 7 bases lay in between. The CDR3 sequence is CASSGGYQETQYF. CDR3 nucleotides: TGTGCCAGCAGCGGGGGGTACCAAGAGACCCAGTACTTC.

The chain employs TRBV4-2 and TRBJ2-1; D call uncertain. Germline loops: CDR1 LGHNA, CDR2 YNFKEQ. Trimming left V 0 bases short and J 0 bases short, with 15 bases between. This CDR3 has 18 residues. CDR3 region: CASSQDRSADRSYNEQFF. For the CDR3, the DNA is TGTGCCAGCAGCCAAGATAGGTCGGCCGACCGCTCCTACAATGAGCAGTTCTTC.

CDR3 nucleotide sequence: TGTGCCAGTAGTGGGGGGCAATCCTACAATGAGCAGTTCTTC. This sequence encodes CASSGGQSYNEQFF. The chain combines TRBV19 with TRBJ2-1; tentatively, D is TRBD1 or TRBD2 (6 bases each). The CDR3 consists of 14 residues. CDR1 and CDR2 (germline): LNHDA, SQIVND (reference sequence). The V gene lost 5 bases and the J gene lost 1 base, with 9 bases spanning the gap.

This clonotype has just a few counts. A junction end diverges from the germline sequence, so it may reflect a read error. The chain is built from TRBV7-7 and TRBJ2-2; TRBD1 is a possible D gene (7 bases). Looked up from germline, CDR1 is SSHAT and CDR2 is FNYEAQ (reference sequence). This CDR3 is 13 amino acids long. In DNA, the CDR3 is TGTGCTAGCAGCACCAGGGGGGACGGGGAGCTGTTTTTT. Its translation: CASSTRGDGELFF.

The rearrangement uses TRBV20-1 and TRBJ2-3, with D tentatively TRBD2 (6 bases). CDR1 is DFQATT and CDR2 is SNEGSKA in the germline V gene (reference sequence). Trimming took 3 bases from V and 2 from J, leaving 15 bases between them. The CDR3 length is 15 residues. Written as DNA, the CDR3 is TGCAGTGCTAGTCTGGTAGCGGATATCACAGATACGCAGTATTTT. Its translation: CSASLVADITDTQYF.

In its sample, this clonotype was seen many times. The CDR3 DNA sequence: TGTGCCAGCAGCCCTGGACTAGCGGGAGCTCTCCGGACCCAGTACTTC. It translates to CASSPGLAGALRTQYF. The chain joins TRBV13 to TRBJ2-5; 13 nucleotides match TRBD2. V lost 5 bases to trimming and J lost 7 bases; unmatched junction nucleotides: 10. This CDR3 has 16 amino acids. Germline V gene sequence: CDR1 PRHDT, CDR2 FYEKMQ (reference sequence).